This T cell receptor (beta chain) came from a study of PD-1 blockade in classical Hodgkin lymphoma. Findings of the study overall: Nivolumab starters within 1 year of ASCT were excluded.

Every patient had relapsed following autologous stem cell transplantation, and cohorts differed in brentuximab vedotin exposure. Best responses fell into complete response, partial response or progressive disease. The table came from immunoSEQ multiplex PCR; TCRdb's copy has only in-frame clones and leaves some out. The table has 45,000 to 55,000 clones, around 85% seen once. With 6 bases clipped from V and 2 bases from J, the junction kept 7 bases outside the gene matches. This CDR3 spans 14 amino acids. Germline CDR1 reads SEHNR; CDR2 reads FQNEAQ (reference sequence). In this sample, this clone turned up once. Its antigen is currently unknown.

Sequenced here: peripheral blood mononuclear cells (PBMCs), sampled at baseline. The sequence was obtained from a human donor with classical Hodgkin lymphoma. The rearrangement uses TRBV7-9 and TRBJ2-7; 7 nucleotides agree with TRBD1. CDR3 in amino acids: CASSPTGTTYEQYF. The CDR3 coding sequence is TGTGCCAGCAGTCCGACAGGGACCACCTACGAGCAGTACTTC.